The 28 T cell receptor beta chains given below trace back to one sample, sequenced in a study of T cells in Graves' hyperthyroidism and ophthalmopathy. TCR beta CDR3 regions were amplified from RNA. The TCR CDR3 first-round RT-PCR relied on the HTBI primer set. TCRdb recomputed calls from the multiplex PCR reads with MiXCR, one row per CDR3 protein. In the table there are fewer than 500,000 distinct CDR3 sequences, roughly 14% of which are singletons. The sample was blood. These receptor sequences come from a man younger than 35 with Graves' ophthalmopathy.

The table lists this clonotype with many counts. The CDR3 is CASSLAGGRRDTQYF. CDR3 bases: TGTGCCAGCAGTTTAGCGGGGGGGCGTAGAGATACGCAGTATTTT. The chain employs TRBV12-3 or TRBV12-4 and TRBJ2-3, with a possible D match to TRBD2 (7 bases). The CDR3 covers 15 residues. V lost 0 bases to trimming and J lost 5 bases, with 12 bases between them.

J is TRBJ2-7 and V is TRBV12-5; D is undetermined. The CDR3 loop spans 14 amino acids. The V gene lost 2 bases and the J gene lost 5 bases, with 13 bases spanning the gap. CDR1 and CDR2 from the germline V gene are LGHNT and FRNRAP. As DNA, the CDR3 is TGTGCTAGTGGTTTGTGGGGTGACTCAAACGAGCAGTACTTC. It specifies CASGLWGDSNEQYF.

In its sample, this clonotype was seen many times. V is TRBV27 and J is TRBJ1-2, with unresolved D. Trimming cost V 5 bases and J 13 bases, with 17 bases left between them. Germline-derived CDR1 and CDR2 are MNHEY and SMNVEV (reference sequence). This CDR3 is 12 amino acids long. CDR3 sequence reads: CASSKISSRPTF. CDR3 nucleotides: TGTGCCAGCAGTAAGATAAGCTCCCGACCCACCTTC.

This clonotype was picked up many times. This sequence joins TRBV3-1 and TRBJ1-4; a weak D match, TRBD1 (6 bases). This CDR3 has 15 residues. Per the germline V gene, CDR1 is LGHDT and CDR2 is YNNKEL (reference sequence). V was trimmed by 4 bases and J by 8 bases, leaving 17 bases between them. The CDR3 DNA reads TGTGCCAGCAGCCGACGCGGGGGGCGCGAAGAAAAACTGTTTTTT. Its translation: CASSRRGGREEKLFF.

This clonotype has only a few counts. This rearrangement joins TRBV5-8 to TRBJ2-5, with TRBD1 identical over 10 bases. CDR1 and CDR2 (germline): SGHTS, YDEGEE. Losses at the gene ends were 3 bases for V and 3 bases for J; bases not matched to a gene: 8. This CDR3 has 16 residues. The chain's CDR3 is CASSWGTGTGEETQYF. In nucleotides, the CDR3 is TGTGCCAGCAGCTGGGGGACCGGGACAGGGGAAGAGACCCAGTACTTC. The complete variable domain, with remaining parts taken from reference TRBV5-8 and TRBJ2-5, reads EAGVTQSPTHLIKTRGQQATLRCSPISGHTSVYWYQQALGLGLQFLLWYDEGEERNRGNFPPRFSGRQFPNYSSELNVNALELEDSALYLCASSWGTGTGEETQYFGPGTRLLVL.

This clonotype has just a few counts. The rearrangement links TRBV5-1 to TRBJ2-7; D might be TRBD1 (5 bases). Germline assignment: CDR1 SGHRS and CDR2 YFSETQ. The V gene lost 5 bases and the J gene lost 4 bases, with 7 bases spanning the gap. This CDR3 has 11 amino acids. CDR3 in DNA: TGCGCCAGCAGGACAGATTACGAGCAGTACTTC. Its translation: CASRTDYEQYF. Based on the CDR3 plus reference TRBV5-1 and TRBJ2-7, the full variable domain is KAGVTQTPRYLIKTRGQQVTLSCSPISGHRSVSWYQQTPGQGLQFLFEYFSETQRNKGNFPGRFSGRQFSNSRSEMNVSTLELGDSALYLCASRTDYEQYFGPGTRLTVT.

This clonotype was picked up one time. CDR3 region: CASSRHLDNSPLHF. CDR3 DNA sequence: TGTGCCAGCAGCCGACATCTAGATAATTCACCCCTCCACTTT. The chain joins TRBV14 to TRBJ1-6; D gene ambiguous. Per the germline V gene, CDR1 is SGHDN and CDR2 is FVKESK. The CDR3 extends over 14 amino acids. V gave up 4 bases and J gave up 5 bases, with 9 bases separating them.

In this sample, this clonotype turned up a few times. The chain has TRBV5-6 and TRBJ2-1, with D perhaps given as TRBD1 or TRBD2 (5 bases each). Germline V gene sequence: CDR1 SGHDT, CDR2 YYEEEE. This CDR3 region has 15 residues. The ends were cut back, 1 base at V and 5 bases at J, with 13 bases in the middle. CDR3 sequence reads: CASSLKGSGNNEQFF. CDR3 DNA: TGTGCCAGCAGCTTGAAGGGGTCGGGGAACAATGAGCAGTTCTTC. Using reference TRBV5-6 and TRBJ2-1 for the parts outside the CDR3, the full variable domain is DAGVTQSPTHLIKTRGQQVTLRCSPKSGHDTVSWYQQALGQGPQFIFQYYEEEERQRGNFPDRFSGHQFPNYSSELNVNALLLGDSALYLCASSLKGSGNNEQFFGPGTRLTVL.

This clonotype was picked up a small number of times. The rearrangement uses TRBV4-1 and TRBJ1-6, with D tentatively TRBD1 (5 bases). This CDR3 is 15 amino acids long. Deletions cut 1 base from V and 9 bases from J, with 13 bases between. Germline loops: CDR1 MGHRA, CDR2 YSYEKL. DNA of the CDR3: TGCGCCAGCAGCCAAGTTGGGGCTTTGGGTTCACCCCTCCACTTT. Its protein is CASSQVGALGSPLHF.

Ten or more counts support this clonotype. The chain recombines TRBV2 with TRBJ2-7; 14 nucleotides agree with TRBD2. Trimming cost V 4 bases and J 6 bases; bases outside gene matches: 5. The CDR3 has 15 amino acids. CDR1 is SNHLY and CDR2 is FYNNEI in the germline V gene. The CDR3 nucleotides read TGTGCCAGCAGTGTAGCGGGGACTAGCGGGGGCGAGCAGTACTTC. It codes for CASSVAGTSGGEQYF.

This clonotype was detected ten times or more. J is TRBJ1-1 and V is TRBV10-3, with unresolved D. Germline V gene sequence: CDR1 ENHRY, CDR2 SYGVKD. V was trimmed by 3 bases and J by 2 bases, leaving 1 base between them. The CDR3 is made up of 11 amino acids. This CDR3 is CAISDNTEAFF. CDR3 sequence (DNA): TGTGCCATCAGTGACAACACTGAAGCTTTCTTT.

The J gene is TRBJ2-1, the V gene TRBV20-1, with 10 bases lining up with TRBD2. Unmatched junction bases numbered 4, after V lost 2 bases and J lost 9 bases. Germline lookup yields CDR1 DFQATT and CDR2 SNEGSKA (reference sequence). This CDR3 comprises 13 residues. DNA for the CDR3: TGCAGTGCTAGAAGTAGCGGGAGGTTTGAGCAGTTCTTC. Its protein product is CSARSSGRFEQFF.

This clonotype was seen at least ten times. V is TRBV29-1 and J is TRBJ2-2, with D unclear. CDR1 is SQVTM and CDR2 is ANQGSEA in the germline V gene. V lost 7 bases and J lost 8, with 14 bases in between. This CDR3 comprises 12 residues. CDR3 in amino acids: CSAIQDAGELFF. CDR3 nucleotide sequence: TGCAGCGCGATCCAGGACGCGGGGGAGCTGTTTTTT.

This clonotype occurred many times. CDR3 DNA sequence: TGTGCCAGCAGCTTAAATGGTGACACTGAAGCTTTCTTT. Amino acids: CASSLNGDTEAFF. This rearrangement joins TRBV7-3 to TRBJ1-1; D unclear. The CDR3 totals 13 residues. The germline V gene encodes CDR1 SGHTA and CDR2 FQGTGA. Trimming took off 1 base at V and 3 bases at J, with 6 bases between the two ends.

This clonotype was seen repeatedly, ten times or more. The CDR3 DNA follows: TGTGCCAGCAGCTTAGCGCAAGGGGAGCAGTTCTTC. Translated: CASSLAQGEQFF. The chain has TRBV7-9 and TRBJ2-1, with D uncertain. The CDR3 is 12 residues long. Trimming removed 0 bases at V and 10 bases at J, with 7 bases between. CDR1 is SEHNR and CDR2 is FQNEAQ in the germline V gene (reference sequence).

This clonotype was counted a few times. The chain couples TRBV6-5 to TRBJ2-2; D call uncertain. The V and J ends lost 0 bases and 7 bases respectively, with 3 bases between them. The germline V gene has CDR1 MNHEY and CDR2 SVGAGI. The CDR3 covers 12 residues. The CDR3 sequence: CASSYSVGELFF. CDR3 in DNA: TGTGCCAGCAGTTACTCGGTCGGGGAGCTGTTTTTT.

The sample holds one count of this clonotype. A much larger clone sits a single nucleotide away, making a read error possible. This chain uses TRBV6-5 with TRBJ2-2; D tentatively reads TRBD1 or TRBD2 (5 bases each). The CDR3 sequence is 16 residues long. CDR1 is MNHEY and CDR2 is SVGAGI in the germline V gene. The CDR3 nucleotides read TGTGCCAGCAGTTACTCCGGGGCGAGGATCACCGGGGAGCCGTTTTTT. Protein sequence: CASSYSGARITGEPFF.

This clonotype was recorded many times. The chain has TRBV11-1 and TRBJ2-1; the D is unclear. The V and J ends lost 2 bases and 0 bases respectively, with 17 bases between them. Germline V lookup: CDR1 SGHAT, CDR2 FQDESV (reference sequence). The CDR3 extends over 18 amino acids. CDR3 DNA: TGTGCCAGCAGCTTACTCCTACCGGGCTATAGCTCCTACAATGAGCAGTTCTTC. Translating it yields CASSLLLPGYSSYNEQFF.

Worth noting for this clonotype: A read error is possible here, since a much larger clone lies one base away. The gene calls are TRBV19 and TRBJ2-7; D possibly corresponds to TRBD2 (6 bases). From germline, CDR1 is LNHDA and CDR2 SQIVND (reference sequence). There are 14 residues in the CDR3. With 4 bases removed from V and 3 bases from J, the gap between germline ends came to 13 bases. CDR3 DNA sequence: TGTGCCAGTAGTACGGAAGACGGGGGCTACGAGCAGTACTTC. The encoded protein is CASSTEDGGYEQYF.

This clonotype was observed at least ten times. The chain is built from TRBV11-3 and TRBJ2-2, with D possibly called TRBD1 or TRBD2 (5 bases each). Germline V gives CDR1 SGHNT, CDR2 YENEEA. V was pared by 3 bases and J by 0 bases, with 11 bases between. The CDR3 is 16 amino acids. The CDR3 protein is CASSFRDGPNTGELFF. CDR3 coding DNA: TGTGCCAGCAGCTTTCGGGACGGACCGAACACCGGGGAGCTGTTTTTT.

This clonotype was counted at least ten times. V is TRBV7-9 and J is TRBJ1-5; perhaps TRBD1 as D (5 bases). CDR3 length equals 16 residues. The germline CDR1 and CDR2 sequences are SEHNR and FQNEAQ (reference sequence). With 2 bases removed from V and 7 bases from J, the gap between germline ends came to 18 bases. CDR3 sequence reads: CASSLSSGATGQPQHF. In nucleotides, the CDR3 is TGTGCCAGCAGCTTAAGTTCCGGGGCGACGGGACAGCCCCAGCATTTT.

The rearrangement uses TRBV5-1 and TRBJ2-1; TRBD1 is a possible D gene (7 bases). V shed 4 bases and J shed 8 bases, with 25 bases lying between them. CDR1 is SGHRS and CDR2 is YFSETQ in the germline V gene. This CDR3 is built from 17 residues. The CDR3 coding sequence is TGCGCCAGCAGCGCTTCATCAGGCAGGGGGGTTTGGGATGAGCAGTTCTTC. Protein: CASSASSGRGVWDEQFF.

This clonotype occurred many times. The gene calls are TRBV6-1 and TRBJ1-1, with 7 nucleotides matching TRBD1. In germline, CDR1 is MNHNS, CDR2 SASEGT. CDR3 length: 14 amino acids. V lost 6 bases to trimming and J lost 5 bases; unmatched junction nucleotides: 9. The CDR3 nucleotides read TGTGCCAGCAGCCGTACAGGGGAAGGTACTGAAGCTTTCTTT. Protein product: CASSRTGEGTEAFF.

At least ten counts were recorded for this clonotype. V gene TRBV30 combines with J gene TRBJ2-3; 14 positions agree with TRBD2. In germline, CDR1 is GTSNPN, CDR2 SVGIG (reference sequence). This CDR3 contains 15 residues. V lost 3 bases to trimming and J lost 6 bases; unmatched junction nucleotides: 5. The CDR3: CAWSPGLAGGDTQYF. In DNA, the CDR3 is TGTGCCTGGAGCCCCGGACTAGCGGGAGGTGATACGCAGTATTTT.

This clonotype was detected ten times or more. V gene TRBV7-9 combines with J gene TRBJ2-7; the D gene is possibly TRBD1 (6 bases). CDR1 SEHNR and CDR2 FQNEAQ come from the germline V gene (reference sequence). This CDR3 comprises 16 residues. Between the trimmed V and J ends, which lost 4 bases and 3 bases, there was a span of 19 bases. CDR3 sequence reads: CASSSLWRRGGYEQYF. The CDR3 DNA reads as TGTGCCAGCAGCTCCCTTTGGCGCAGGGGCGGCTACGAGCAGTACTTC.

The genes are TRBV27 and TRBJ1-1, with D unclear. This CDR3 contains 14 residues. V was clipped by 4 bases and J by 1 base, with 10 bases between them. CDR1 and CDR2 from the germline V gene are MNHEY and SMNVEV (reference sequence). For the CDR3, the DNA is TGTGCCAGCAGTTCCGAATACACGAACACTGAAGCTTTCTTT. It is translated as CASSSEYTNTEAFF.

This clonotype was detected a few times. CDR3 protein: CASSTGTGTLSHGYTF. The DNA for the CDR3 is TGTGCCAGCAGTACCGGGACAGGGACCTTGTCGCATGGCTACACCTTC. J is TRBJ1-2 and V is TRBV6-1, with 9 bases lining up with TRBD1. The CDR3 sequence is 16 residues long. The V segment lost 5 bases and the J segment 6 bases; nucleotides outside the gene matches: 13. CDR1 is MNHNS, CDR2 SASEGT, per germline.

At least ten counts were recorded for this clonotype. The chain combines TRBV27 with TRBJ2-1, with no clear D. Germline V CDR1 and CDR2: MNHEY, SMNVEV (reference sequence). The CDR3 totals 12 residues. The V and J ends lost 0 bases and 8 bases respectively, with 5 bases between them. The CDR3 DNA reads TGTGCCAGCAGTTTATCGATCGATGAGCAGTTCTTC. Translated: CASSLSIDEQFF.